These 29 T cell receptor beta chains were sequenced from one sample in a study of blood T cells in healthy people across ages. A second about 7 to 11 cycle PCR used barcoded and J-beta primers. TCRdb used MiXCR to reprocess the 5' RACE reads, holding one entry per CDR3 protein. The sample carries 1.4 million to 1.5 million distinct CDR3 sequences, approximately 38% recorded once. Sequencing used blood. All receptors come from a woman aged 18-29 years in good health.

This clonotype was seen at least ten times. The V and J genes are TRBV29-1 and TRBJ2-5; TRBD2 matches at 10 bases. CDR1 SQVTM and CDR2 ANQGSEA come from the germline V gene. Germline trimming cut 0 bases from V and 11 bases from J; bases unmatched to any gene: 9. This CDR3 comprises 14 residues. Here the CDR3 reads CSVEDPSGRREQYF. As DNA, the CDR3 is TGCAGCGTTGAAGATCCTAGCGGGAGAAGGGAGCAGTACTTC.

This clonotype was seen a few times. The DNA of the CDR3 is TGCAGCGCTGGGGTACAAGCGGGGGTCACAGATACGCAGTATTTT. This codes for CSAGVQAGVTDTQYF. This chain links TRBV29-1 with TRBJ2-3, with TRBD2 matching over 8 bases. Germline V gene lookup returns CDR1 SQVTM and CDR2 ANQGSEA. Trimming took 7 bases from V and 2 from J; bases not matched to a gene: 11. CDR3 length equals 15 residues.

The J gene is TRBJ2-3, the V gene TRBV14; no firm D call. The CDR3 sequence is 15 residues long. From germline, CDR1 is SGHDN and CDR2 FVKESK. The V and J ends lost 1 base and 0 bases respectively, with 8 bases between them. As DNA, the CDR3 is TGTGCCAGCAGCCAAGCTCTTTCTAGCACAGATACGCAGTATTTT. Translated, it gives CASSQALSSTDTQYF.

Details on this clonotype: This may arise from a read error, as a much more abundant clone is one base away. Here the CDR3 DNA reads TGTGCCATCAGTGAGTCCCAGCCGGGTTTAGATGCGCAGTATTTT. This translates into CAISESQPGLDAQYF. The chain carries TRBV10-3 and TRBJ2-3; D call uncertain. Germline assignment: CDR1 ENHRY and CDR2 SYGVKD. The CDR3 consists of 15 residues.

This clonotype was seen more than once but under ten times. V and J are TRBV28 and TRBJ1-2, with D possibly being TRBD1 (5 bases). The germline CDR1 and CDR2 sequences are MDHEN and SYDVKM. Trimming left V 6 bases short and J 3 bases short, with 11 bases between. The CDR3 has 13 residues. In nucleotides, the CDR3 is TGTGCCAGCAGGATAGGGGCGGACTATGGCTACACCTTC. It is translated as CASRIGADYGYTF.

The V call is TRBV20-1, the J call TRBJ2-5, with 8 bases lining up with TRBD2. The J call is doubtful: the DNA matches TRBJ2-7 better. The CDR3 contains 15 residues. Germline CDR1 is DFQATT and CDR2 is SNEGSKA (reference sequence). CDR3 amino acids: CSAKSRGSGTFEQYF. The DNA of the CDR3 is TGCAGTGCCAAGTCTCGGGGTAGCGGGACCTTCGAGCAGTACTTC.

The table lists this clonotype with a few counts. This chain links TRBV6-2 or TRBV6-3 with TRBJ2-7; TRBD2 matches at 8 bases. Germline V CDR1 and CDR2: MNHEY, SVGEGT. CDR3 length: 14 residues. V dropped 6 bases and J dropped 3; count of bases not matched to a gene: 7. DNA of the CDR3: TGTGCCAGCAGGTCCGCACTAGCGGTCTACGAGCAGTACTTC. Protein: CASRSALAVYEQYF.

This clonotype was recorded a few times. This rearrangement joins TRBV29-1 to TRBJ2-1, with D possibly being TRBD2 (7 bases). The CDR3 sequence is 14 residues long. The germline V gene has CDR1 SQVTM and CDR2 ANQGSEA. Between the trimmed V and J ends, which lost 6 bases and 5 bases, there was a span of 17 bases. CDR3 bases: TGCAGCGTGGGGGGGCGGGAGTCCAACAATGAGCAGTTCTTC. It codes for CSVGGRESNNEQFF.

The rearrangement uses TRBV5-6 and TRBJ1-1, with 7 bases fitting TRBD1. Unmatched junction bases numbered 6, after V lost 3 bases and J lost 1 base. CDR1 SGHDT and CDR2 YYEEEE come from the germline V gene. The CDR3 is 15 amino acids. DNA for the CDR3: TGTGCCAGCAGCTCGGGCGGGACAGAGAACACTGAAGCTTTCTTT. This translates into CASSSGGTENTEAFF. Based on the CDR3 plus reference TRBV5-6 and TRBJ1-1, the full variable domain is DAGVTQSPTHLIKTRGQQVTLRCSPKSGHDTVSWYQQALGQGPQFIFQYYEEEERQRGNFPDRFSGHQFPNYSSELNVNALLLGDSALYLCASSSGGTENTEAFFGQGTRLTVV.

This chain connects TRBV7-6 to TRBJ2-1, with a possible D match to TRBD1 (5 bases). Germline-derived CDR1 and CDR2 are SGHVS and FNYEAQ. This CDR3 spans 16 amino acids. V was trimmed by 3 bases and J by 4 bases, leaving 16 bases between them. The CDR3 is CASSLSQAYSYNEQFF. The CDR3 DNA reads as TGTGCCAGCAGCTTGTCACAGGCCTACTCTTACAATGAGCAGTTCTTC.

The sample holds one count of this clonotype. The chain is built from TRBV9 and TRBJ2-3, with TRBD2 matching 7 bases. There are 15 residues in the CDR3. Germline V lookup: CDR1 SGDLS, CDR2 YYNGEE. V shed 4 bases, J shed 4 bases, and the junction held 9 bases outside the gene matches. The DNA for the CDR3 is TGTGCCAGCAGCTTCAGGGAGGGGCAGGCAGATACGCAGTATTTT. Encoded protein: CASSFREGQADTQYF.

The chain uses TRBV6-5 and TRBJ2-7, with D perhaps TRBD1 or TRBD2 (5 bases each). This CDR3 comprises 15 residues. Germline V lookup: CDR1 MNHEY, CDR2 SVGAGI. Between the trimmed V and J ends, which lost 2 bases and 0 bases, there was a span of 11 bases. DNA of the CDR3: TGTGCCAGCAGTTACGGGGACGGAGCCTCCTACGAGCAGTACTTC. This translates into CASSYGDGASYEQYF.

J is TRBJ2-5 and V is TRBV11-1; TRBD2 might be the D (7 bases). Germline CDR1 is SGHAT and CDR2 is FQDESV (reference sequence). CDR3 length: 12 residues. Trimming pared 5 bases from V and 11 bases from J, leaving 15 bases between. CDR3 in DNA: TGTGCCAGCAGCGGGGGGGCTGTTGAGCAGTACTTC. It specifies CASSGGAVEQYF.

This clonotype showed up many times. The chain carries TRBV29-1 and TRBJ2-1; TRBD2 agrees at 12 bases. V lost 6 bases to trimming and J lost 6 bases; unmatched junction nucleotides: 6. This CDR3 has 14 amino acids. Germline V gene data show CDR1 as SQVTM and CDR2 as ANQGSEA. CDR3 region: CSVGASGGANEQFF. CDR3 bases: TGCAGCGTGGGAGCTAGCGGGGGGGCCAATGAGCAGTTCTTC.

V usage is TRBV27 and J usage is TRBJ1-1, with no clear D. The CDR3 has 15 residues. V was clipped by 2 bases and J by 1 base, with 11 bases between them. Germline assignment: CDR1 MNHEY and CDR2 SMNVEV (reference sequence). The CDR3 sequence: CASSLLPAGNTEAFF. Written as DNA, the CDR3 is TGTGCCAGCAGTTTACTTCCGGCGGGGAACACTGAAGCTTTCTTT.

The genes are TRBV20-1 and TRBJ1-1, with 8 nucleotides matching TRBD1. The germline gives CDR1 DFQATT, CDR2 SNEGSKA (reference sequence). The CDR3 consists of 13 residues. After removal of 2 bases from V and 5 bases from J, the junction contained 4 bases not matched to a gene. CDR3 protein: CSARPGTGTEAFF. The DNA for the CDR3 is TGCAGTGCTAGACCCGGGACAGGTACTGAAGCTTTCTTT.

The chain couples TRBV9 to TRBJ1-2, with 7 bases matching TRBD1. J gave up 7 bases and V 0 bases, and 12 bases lay outside the gene matches. In germline, CDR1 is SGDLS, CDR2 YYNGEE. CDR3 length equals 16 residues. CDR3 DNA: TGTGCCAGCAGCGTAGCTGCGAGGGGGCTTGAGGGTGGCTACACCTTC. Residues: CASSVAARGLEGGYTF.

The chain carries TRBV7-2 and TRBJ2-2; 12 bases fit TRBD1. Germline V gives CDR1 SGHTA, CDR2 FQGNSA. V shed 5 bases and J 7 bases; nucleotides not matched to a gene: 8. The CDR3 is made up of 16 amino acids. CDR3: CASSTGTGGWVGELFF. The DNA of the CDR3 is TGTGCCAGCAGCACCGGGACAGGGGGCTGGGTCGGGGAGCTGTTTTTT. Full variable domain (missing parts from reference TRBV7-2 and TRBJ2-2): GAGVSQSPSNKVTEKGKDVELRCDPISGHTALYWYRQSLGQGLEFLIYFQGNSAPDKSGLPSDRFSAERTGGSVSTLTIQRTQQEDSAVYLCASSTGTGGWVGELFFGEGSRLTVL.

This clonotype was picked up a small number of times. This chain uses TRBV4-1 with TRBJ2-3, with D uncertain. The V gene lost 1 base and the J gene lost 4 bases, with 12 bases spanning the gap. This CDR3 contains 15 residues. CDR1 MGHRA and CDR2 YSYEKL come from the germline V gene. CDR3 sequence (DNA): TGCGCCAGCAGCCAAGTCTGGGCACTCGCAGATACGCAGTATTTT. This encodes CASSQVWALADTQYF.

This clonotype has more than one count but fewer than ten. V usage is TRBV27 and J usage is TRBJ2-2, with D uncertain. The V gene's germline CDR1 is MNHEY and CDR2 SMNVEV (reference sequence). CDR3 length: 12 residues. V lost 5 bases and J lost 8, with 9 bases in between. CDR3 region: CASSPSWGELFF. In DNA, the CDR3 is TGTGCCAGCAGTCCGTCGTGGGGGGAGCTGTTTTTT.

This chain joins TRBV12-3 or TRBV12-4 and TRBJ1-4; possibly TRBD1 for D (6 bases). V gave up 4 bases and J gave up 8 bases, with 20 bases separating them. The CDR3 consists of 16 residues. Written as DNA, the CDR3 is TGTGCCAGCAGTTCGACAGGTGCCTTAACTGGCGAAAAACTGTTTTTT. Amino acids: CASSSTGALTGEKLFF.

V gene TRBV2 combines with J gene TRBJ2-1, with D possibly matching TRBD1 (6 bases). This CDR3 spans 14 amino acids. V was shortened by 6 bases and J by 8 bases, with 17 bases between the two germline ends. Per the germline V gene, CDR1 is SNHLY and CDR2 is FYNNEI. The CDR3 is CASRLQQGFDEQFF. Here the CDR3 DNA reads TGTGCCAGCAGACTTCAACAGGGTTTCGATGAGCAGTTCTTC.

This clonotype was picked up a small number of times. The chain carries TRBV5-1 and TRBJ2-3; weak D call: TRBD1 (6 bases). The V and J ends lost 3 bases and 3 bases respectively, with 11 bases between them. Per the germline V gene, CDR1 is SGHRS and CDR2 is YFSETQ. The CDR3 contains 14 residues. The CDR3 sequence is CASSSDRPTDTQYF. The DNA of the CDR3 is TGCGCCAGCAGCTCGGACAGACCTACAGATACGCAGTATTTT. Full variable domain (outside the CDR3, taken from reference TRBV5-1 and TRBJ2-3): KAGVTQTPRYLIKTRGQQVTLSCSPISGHRSVSWYQQTPGQGLQFLFEYFSETQRNKGNFPGRFSGRQFSNSRSEMNVSTLELGDSALYLCASSSDRPTDTQYFGPGTRLTVL.

In its sample, this clonotype was seen a few times. The rearrangement uses TRBV4-2 and TRBJ2-3; 9 bases fit TRBD1. Losses at the gene ends were 3 bases for V and 2 bases for J; bases not matched to a gene: 6. The length of the CDR3 is 16 residues. CDR1 and CDR2 from the germline V gene are LGHNA and YNFKEQ. CDR3 amino acids: CASSQGQGASTDTQYF. The CDR3 DNA follows: TGTGCCAGCAGCCAGGGACAGGGTGCTTCCACAGATACGCAGTATTTT.

In its sample, this clonotype was seen many times. This chain links TRBV10-3 with TRBJ1-1; D is unresolved. Per germline, CDR1 ENHRY and CDR2 SYGVKD. The CDR3 spans 13 residues. Between the trimmed V and J ends, which lost 6 bases and 3 bases, there was a span of 11 bases. CDR3 protein: CAIRPDLDTEAFF. CDR3 bases: TGTGCCATCAGGCCCGATTTGGACACTGAAGCTTTCTTT.

This clonotype appeared a few times. V usage is TRBV12-3 or TRBV12-4 and J usage is TRBJ2-4; D remains ambiguous. The CDR3 spans 15 residues. Trimming pared 8 bases from V and 0 bases from J, leaving 14 bases between. CDR3 DNA sequence: TGTGCCAGCCTTTCTCAGCGTGAAGCCAAAAACATTCAGTACTTC. It is translated as CASLSQREAKNIQYF.

The V call is TRBV28, the J call TRBJ2-3; TRBD2 matches at 12 bases. Unmatched junction bases numbered 14, after V lost 2 bases and J lost 14 bases. CDR1 and CDR2 from the germline V gene are MDHEN and SYDVKM. The CDR3 has 16 amino acids. CDR3 bases: TGTGCCAGCAGTTTAGGCCCCACTAGCGGGGGGTCCCTGGCGTATTTT. It translates to CASSLGPTSGGSLAYF.

In this sample, this clonotype turned up a few times. The chain joins TRBV21-1 to TRBJ2-7; the table calls TRBD2, which could not be checked here. TRBV21-1 constitutes a pseudogene. This CDR3 contains 15 residues. The CDR3 here is CASSNTSGTDYEQYF. The CDR3 nucleotides read TGTGCCAGCAGCAATACTAGCGGGACTGACTACGAGCAGTACTTC.

This clonotype was observed a handful of times. The J gene is TRBJ2-3, the V gene TRBV12-3 or TRBV12-4, with TRBD2 as a possible D gene (7 bases). Trimming removed 7 bases at V and 0 bases at J, with 17 bases between. The CDR3 has 16 amino acids. CDR3 DNA sequence: TGTGCCAGCACTCCCCAGGGGACTACTAGCACAGATACGCAGTATTTT. As protein: CASTPQGTTSTDTQYF.